This T cell receptor (delta chain) was observed in a study of γδ T cells in repeated Plasmodium falciparum infection. Concerning this clone: This DNA's translation and the protein TCRdb lists, from a much larger clone, do not match at residue 2, likely due to a read error; the protein shown is translated from the DNA.

This CDR3 is built from 12 residues. Germline CDR1 reads TSWWSYY; CDR2 reads QGS. Each sorted gammadelta sample had TRG and TRD chains sequenced. TCRdb re-called the multiplex PCR reads through CATT. The profile shows over 90,000 delta-chain clones, 0.98% of them singletons. Bulk repertoires came from Vgamma9/Vdelta2+ or Vdelta2-negative gammadelta T cells flow-sorted from PBMC. V usage is TRDV1 and J usage is TRDJ1; D may be TRDD2 or TRDD3 (5 bases each). The TCR sequence derives from a pool of human donors (malaria-infected and uninfected, not separated). The sequenced material came from gamma-delta T cells from blood. In DNA, the CDR3 is TGTTCTCTTGGGATGTTTCCTTTTAAACTCATCTTT. Translated, it gives CSLGMFPFKLIF.